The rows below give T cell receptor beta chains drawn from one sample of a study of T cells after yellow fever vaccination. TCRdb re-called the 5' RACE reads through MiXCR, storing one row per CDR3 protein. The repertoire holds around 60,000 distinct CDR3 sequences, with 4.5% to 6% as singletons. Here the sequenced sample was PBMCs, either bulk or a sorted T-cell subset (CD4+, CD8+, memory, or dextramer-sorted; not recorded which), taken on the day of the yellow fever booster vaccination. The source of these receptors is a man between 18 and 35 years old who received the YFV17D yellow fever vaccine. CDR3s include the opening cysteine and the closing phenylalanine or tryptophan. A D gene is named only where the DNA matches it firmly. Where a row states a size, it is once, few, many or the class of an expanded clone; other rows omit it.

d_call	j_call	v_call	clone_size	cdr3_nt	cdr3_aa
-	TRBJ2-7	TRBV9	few	TGTGCCAGCAGCGCGCTCCCGGGCTCGCGAGAGCAGTACTTC	CASSALPGSREQYF
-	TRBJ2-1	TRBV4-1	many	TGCGCCAGCAGCGGGGGCGGGAATGAGCAGTTCTTC	CASSGGGNEQFF
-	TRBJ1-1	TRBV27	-	TGTGCCAGCAGTTTGGGGGGAGGATTCACTGAAGCTTTCTTT	CASSLGGGFTEAFF
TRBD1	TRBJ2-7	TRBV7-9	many	TGTGCCAGCAACACAGGGGGTGGACCCTACGAGCAGTACTTC	CASNTGGGPYEQYF
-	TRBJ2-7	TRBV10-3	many	TGTGCCATCAGTTTACAGGGTGGAGGGCCTTCCTACGAGCAGTACTTC	CAISLQGGGPSYEQYF
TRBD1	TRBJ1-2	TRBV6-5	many	TGTGCCAGCAGCGAGACAGGGGCGAACTATGGCTACACCTTC	CASSETGANYGYTF
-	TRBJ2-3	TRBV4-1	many	TGCGCCAGCAGCCAAGATGGCTCAACCGGGTATTTT	CASSQDGSTGYF
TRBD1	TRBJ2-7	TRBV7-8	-	TGTGCCAGCAGTGGAACAAGGACAGGGAGGTCCTACGAGCAGTACTTC	CASSGTRTGRSYEQYF
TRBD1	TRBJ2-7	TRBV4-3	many	TGCGCCAGCAGCCAAGATCCGGGCAGGGGGAACGAGCAGTACTTC	CASSQDPGRGNEQYF
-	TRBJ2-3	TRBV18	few	TGTGCCAGCTCAACTTCCCCGGGGGTAGACGCAGATACGCAGTATTTT	CASSTSPGVDADTQYF
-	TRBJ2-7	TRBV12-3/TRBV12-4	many	TGTGCCAGCAGCGGGGCCCCGGCCTACGAGCAGTACTTC	CASSGAPAYEQYF
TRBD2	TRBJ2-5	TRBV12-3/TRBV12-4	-	TGTGCCAGCAGTTTACGGCGGGGGGCCCAAGAGACCCAGTACTTC	CASSLRRGAQETQYF
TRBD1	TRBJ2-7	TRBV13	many	TGTGCCAGCAGCCGAACCGGACAGGGAAGGAGGTACGAGCAGTACTTC	CASSRTGQGRRYEQYF
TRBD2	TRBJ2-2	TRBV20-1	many	TGCAGTGCTATACGCGGGGGAAACACCGGGGAGCTGTTTTTT	CSAIRGGNTGELFF
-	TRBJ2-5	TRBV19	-	TGTGCCAGTAGTATCACAGGAGGGGAGACCCAGTACTTC	CASSITGGETQYF
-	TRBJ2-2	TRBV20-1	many	TGCAGTGCCCTGCTCGGAGTCACGCGGGAGCTGTTTTTT	CSALLGVTRELFF
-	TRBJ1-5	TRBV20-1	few	TGCAGTGCTAATCCGGGTGGGAGAGGCAATCAGCCCCAGCATTTT	CSANPGGRGNQPQHF
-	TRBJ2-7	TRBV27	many	TGTGCCAGCAGTTTGACGGACTCCTACGAGCAGTACTTC	CASSLTDSYEQYF
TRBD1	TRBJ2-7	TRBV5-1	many	TGCGCCAGCAGCTTGGGGACAGGGGATGAGCAGTACTTC	CASSLGTGDEQYF
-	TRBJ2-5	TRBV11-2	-	TGTGCCAGCAGCTTAATTAGAACAGACCAAGAGACCCAGTACTTC	CASSLIRTDQETQYF
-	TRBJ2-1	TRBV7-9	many	TGTGCCAGCAGCTTTATGACGGATTACAATGAGCAGTTCTTC	CASSFMTDYNEQFF
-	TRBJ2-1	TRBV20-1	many	TGCAGTGCTAGGAGGACCAACTACAATGAGCAGTTCTTC	CSARRTNYNEQFF
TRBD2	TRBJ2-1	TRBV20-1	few	TGCAGTTTAGGACTAGCGGGTTACAATGAGCAGTTCTTC	CSLGLAGYNEQFF
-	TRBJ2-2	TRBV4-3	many	TGCGCCAGCAGCGTACAGACGAACACCGGGGAGCTGTTTTTT	CASSVQTNTGELFF
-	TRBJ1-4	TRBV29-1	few	TGCAGCGCTAATGAGGCAGGGGATGAAAAACTGTTTTTT	CSANEAGDEKLFF
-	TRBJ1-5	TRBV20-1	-	TGCAGTGCTAGAGACCGGGAGGGGAGCAATCAGCCCCAGCATTTT	CSARDREGSNQPQHF
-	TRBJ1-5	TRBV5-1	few	TGCGCCAGCAGCCTCGAGGGGATCCCCAATCAGCCCCAGCATTTT	CASSLEGIPNQPQHF
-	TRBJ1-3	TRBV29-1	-	TGCAGCGTTACCGGGGGGATCGGAAACACCATATATTTT	CSVTGGIGNTIYF
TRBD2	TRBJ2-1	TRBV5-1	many	TGCGCCAGCAGCCCGGGATTGGCGGTCGGGGGGGCGGCCTACAATGAGCAGTTCTTC	CASSPGLAVGGAAYNEQFF
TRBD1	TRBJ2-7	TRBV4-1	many	TGCGCCAGCAGTCAACAGGGGGACTACGAGCAGTACTTC	CASSQQGDYEQYF
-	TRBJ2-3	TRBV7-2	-	TGTGCCAGCAGCCCCCACCCGGGATACTCCACAGATACGCAGTATTTT	CASSPHPGYSTDTQYF
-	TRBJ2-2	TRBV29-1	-	TGCAGCGTTGAAGATCCCGGAAGCGGGGAGCTGTTTTTT	CSVEDPGSGELFF
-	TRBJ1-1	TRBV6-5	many	TGTGCCAGCAGTTGGACAGTTATGAACACTGAAGCTTTCTTT	CASSWTVMNTEAFF
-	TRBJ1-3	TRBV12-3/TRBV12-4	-	TGTGCCAGCAGTTTGCGCCGGGACCGAGGGGGAAACACCATATATTTT	CASSLRRDRGGNTIYF
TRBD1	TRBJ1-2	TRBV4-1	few	TGCGCCAGCAGCCCGGATTACAGGGGGACGGGGGGCTACACCTTC	CASSPDYRGTGGYTF